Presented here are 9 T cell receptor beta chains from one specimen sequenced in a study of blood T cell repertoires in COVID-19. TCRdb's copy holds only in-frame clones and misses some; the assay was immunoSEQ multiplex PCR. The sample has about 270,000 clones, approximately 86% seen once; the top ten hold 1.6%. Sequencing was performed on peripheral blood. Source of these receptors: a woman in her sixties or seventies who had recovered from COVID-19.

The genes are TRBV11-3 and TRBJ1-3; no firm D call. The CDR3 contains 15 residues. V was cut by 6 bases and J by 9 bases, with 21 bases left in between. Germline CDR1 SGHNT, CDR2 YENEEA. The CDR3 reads CASRSMEGEMATIYF. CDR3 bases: TGTGCCAGCAGGTCCATGGAGGGCGAAATGGCCACCATATATTTT.

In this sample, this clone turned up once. Here the CDR3 reads CASSFSSGGPGETQYF. The CDR3 DNA reads TGTGCCAGCAGCTTTTCTAGCGGGGGCCCCGGTGAGACCCAGTACTTC. The V gene is TRBV7-2, the J gene TRBJ2-5; 10 bases agree with TRBD2. This CDR3 is built from 16 residues. Germline V gene sequence: CDR1 SGHTA, CDR2 FQGNSA. Germline trimming cut 3 bases from V and 5 bases from J; bases unmatched to any gene: 9.

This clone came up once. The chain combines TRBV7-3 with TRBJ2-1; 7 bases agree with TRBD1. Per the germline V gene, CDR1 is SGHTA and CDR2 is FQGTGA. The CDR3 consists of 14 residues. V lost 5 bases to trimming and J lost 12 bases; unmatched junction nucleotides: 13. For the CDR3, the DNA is TGTGCCAGCAGCCCTGACCAAGGCCGGGACAGGCAGTTCTTC. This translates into CASSPDQGRDRQFF. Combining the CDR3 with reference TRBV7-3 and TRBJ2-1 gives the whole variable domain GAGVSQTPSNKVTEKGKYVELRCDPISGHTALYWYRQSLGQGPEFLIYFQGTGAADDSGLPNDRFFAVRPEGSVSTLKIQRTERGDSAVYLCASSPDQGRDRQFFGPGTRLTVL.

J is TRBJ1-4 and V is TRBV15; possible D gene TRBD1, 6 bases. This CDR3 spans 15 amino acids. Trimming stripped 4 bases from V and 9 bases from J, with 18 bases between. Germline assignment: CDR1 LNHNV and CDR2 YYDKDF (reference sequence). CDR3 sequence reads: CATSNPGGGDKKLFF. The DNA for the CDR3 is TGTGCCACCAGCAACCCGGGGGGGGGCGACAAAAAACTGTTTTTT.

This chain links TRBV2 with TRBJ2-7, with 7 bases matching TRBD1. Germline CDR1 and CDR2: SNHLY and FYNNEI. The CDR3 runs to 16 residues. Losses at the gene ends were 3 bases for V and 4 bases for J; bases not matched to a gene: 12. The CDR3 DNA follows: TGTGCCAGCAGTGAGAGCCTAACAGGGGTTGAGTACGAGCAGTACTTC. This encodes CASSESLTGVEYEQYF.

CDR3 DNA: TGTGCCAGCTCACCACAGGGGCCCGAGCAGTACTTC. Protein: CASSPQGPEQYF. This chain links TRBV18 with TRBJ2-7, with TRBD1 as a possible D gene (5 bases). This CDR3 has 12 amino acids. Trimming removed 1 base from V and 6 bases from J, with 7 bases in between. Germline V lookup: CDR1 KGHSH, CDR2 LQKENI.

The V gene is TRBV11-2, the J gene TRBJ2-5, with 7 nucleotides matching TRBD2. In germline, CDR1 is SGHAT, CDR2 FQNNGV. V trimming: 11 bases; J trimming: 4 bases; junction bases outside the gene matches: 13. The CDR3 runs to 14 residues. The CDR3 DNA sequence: TGTGCCTCACGACTAAGCGGGGACCCAGAGACCCAGTACTTC. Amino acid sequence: CASRLSGDPETQYF.

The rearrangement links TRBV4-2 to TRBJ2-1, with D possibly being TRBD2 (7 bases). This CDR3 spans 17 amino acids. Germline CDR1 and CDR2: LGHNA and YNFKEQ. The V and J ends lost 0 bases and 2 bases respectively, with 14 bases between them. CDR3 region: CASSQEPRGQPYNEQFF. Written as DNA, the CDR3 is TGTGCCAGCAGCCAAGAGCCGCGGGGGCAACCCTACAATGAGCAGTTCTTC.

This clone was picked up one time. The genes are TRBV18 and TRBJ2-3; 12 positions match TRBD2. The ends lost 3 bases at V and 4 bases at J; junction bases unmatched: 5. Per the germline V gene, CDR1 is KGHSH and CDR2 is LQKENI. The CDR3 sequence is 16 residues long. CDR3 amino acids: CASSPLAGGKADTQYF. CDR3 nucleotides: TGTGCCAGCTCACCTCTAGCGGGGGGGAAAGCAGATACGCAGTATTTT.